This entry lists 20 T cell receptor beta chains sequenced from one sample in a study of beta chain features in type 1 diabetes. Sequenced material consisted of expressed TCRB transcripts (all of the isolated RNA was reverse transcribed). Clones were sequenced by immunoSEQ multiplex PCR, and TCRdb holds only the in-frame ones, with some missing. This table holds hundreds of thousands of clones, around 15% found once. The sequenced sample was naive CD4+ T cells from blood. These receptors all come from a man younger than 30 in good health.

This clone was seen just once. V is TRBV28 and J is TRBJ1-2; D call uncertain. The germline V gene has CDR1 MDHEN and CDR2 SYDVKM. CDR3 size: 16 residues. Trimming took off 5 bases at V and 4 bases at J, with 20 bases between the two ends. CDR3 amino acids: CASSSIGRIGSYGYTF. DNA of the CDR3: TGTGCCAGCAGTAGCATCGGACGGATTGGATCCTATGGCTACACCTTC.

The V and J genes are TRBV5-1 and TRBJ1-1, with a tentative D call TRBD1 (5 bases). V was cut by 7 bases and J by 0 bases, with 16 bases left in between. There are 15 residues in the CDR3. CDR1 and CDR2 (germline): SGHRS, YFSETQ. The CDR3 sequence is CASRPQGVMNTEAFF. The CDR3 nucleotides are TGCGCCAGCCGGCCCCAAGGGGTCATGAACACTGAAGCTTTCTTT.

This clone was observed a handful of times. The sample contains more than one DNA sequence encoding this CDR3. This chain uses TRBV6-5 with TRBJ2-3, with D uncertain. The CDR3 length is 11 residues. Between the trimmed V and J ends, which lost 6 bases and 0 bases, there was a span of 1 base. The germline gives CDR1 MNHEY, CDR2 SVGAGI. The CDR3 nucleotides read TGTGCCAGCAGAAGCACAGATACGCAGTATTTT. Its translation is CASRSTDTQYF.

For the CDR3, the DNA is TGTGCCAGTACTAAAGGGGGAGGGAGCAATCAGCCCCAGCATTTT. Translated, it gives CASTKGGGSNQPQHF. The chain has TRBV19 and TRBJ1-5; a weak D match, TRBD1 (6 bases). Trimming shortened V by 7 bases and J by 1 base, and 14 bases separated the two germline ends. The CDR3 consists of 15 residues. Per the germline V gene, CDR1 is LNHDA and CDR2 is SQIVND (reference sequence).

This clone has more than one count but fewer than ten. The genes are TRBV7-9 and TRBJ2-1, with 8 positions matching TRBD2. Germline trimming cut 5 bases from V and 7 bases from J; bases unmatched to any gene: 13. This CDR3 is built from 16 residues. Germline V gene data show CDR1 as SEHNR and CDR2 as FQNEAQ (reference sequence). The CDR3 sequence is CASSRWGRGLVNEQFF. Here the CDR3 DNA reads TGTGCCAGCAGCCGATGGGGCAGGGGACTAGTAAATGAGCAGTTCTTC.

This chain connects TRBV9 to TRBJ1-1; TRBD1 aligns across 7 bases. The CDR3 is 18 residues long. The germline V gene has CDR1 SGDLS and CDR2 YYNGEE. Unmatched junction bases numbered 18, after V lost 4 bases and J lost 3 bases. The CDR3 loop is CASSSNPQGGGWYTEAFF. The DNA of the CDR3 is TGTGCCAGCAGCTCCAATCCCCAGGGGGGAGGGTGGTACACTGAAGCTTTCTTT.

This clone has only a few counts. V is TRBV2 and J is TRBJ2-1, with a weak D call TRBD1 (6 bases). The V and J ends lost 5 bases and 6 bases respectively, with 11 bases between them. CDR1 is SNHLY, CDR2 FYNNEI, per germline. The CDR3 is made up of 13 amino acids. In DNA form, the CDR3 reads TGTGCCAGCAGTCAACAGGGTTTCAATGAGCAGTTCTTC. This encodes CASSQQGFNEQFF.

In its sample, this clone was seen a few times. V usage is TRBV9 and J usage is TRBJ2-2; TRBD2 matches at 7 bases. Trimming at V came to 1 base and at J to 10 bases, leaving 7 bases not matched to a gene. Germline CDR1 and CDR2: SGDLS and YYNGEE. The CDR3 runs to 14 residues. Written as DNA, the CDR3 is TGTGCCAGCAGCGTAACCCCCCTAGCGGAGGAGCTGTTTTTT. Translation gives CASSVTPLAEELFF.

This clone was recorded a few times. The rearrangement uses TRBV7-2 and TRBJ2-3; 11 nucleotides agree with TRBD2. The CDR3 runs to 20 residues. CDR1 is SGHTA and CDR2 is FQGNSA in the germline V gene. Trimming took 0 bases from V and 1 from J; bases not matched to a gene: 12. Here the CDR3 reads CASSLALAGGSYGGTDTQYF. CDR3 DNA sequence: TGTGCCAGCAGCTTAGCCCTAGCGGGGGGCTCATACGGCGGCACAGATACGCAGTATTTT.

In its sample, this clone was seen a few times. CDR3 nucleotides: TGTGCCAGCCTACGGACAGGTCGTAATTCACCCCTCCACTTT. Translated: CASLRTGRNSPLHF. The rearrangement links TRBV6-5 to TRBJ1-6, with 7 bases lining up with TRBD1. The CDR3 extends over 14 amino acids. The germline V gene encodes CDR1 MNHEY and CDR2 SVGAGI. Germline trimming cut 8 bases from V and 6 bases from J; bases unmatched to any gene: 7.

This clone was observed a handful of times. The V gene is TRBV14, the J gene TRBJ2-3; TRBD2 agrees at 7 bases. The CDR3 extends over 16 amino acids. The germline V gene encodes CDR1 SGHDN and CDR2 FVKESK. Trimming removed 1 base from V and 0 bases from J; junction bases left unmatched: 4. The CDR3 is CASSQGLAASTDTQYF. In DNA form, the CDR3 reads TGTGCCAGCAGCCAAGGGCTAGCGGCTAGCACAGATACGCAGTATTTT.

This clone was seen only a few times. In DNA, the CDR3 is TGTGCCAGCAGCCGCCGGGACTCCATGACAGATACGCAGTATTTT. Its protein product is CASSRRDSMTDTQYF. The V call is TRBV5-4, the J call TRBJ2-3; tentatively, D is TRBD2 (6 bases). Germline V CDR1 and CDR2: SGHNT, YYREEE (reference sequence). The CDR3 consists of 15 residues. Trimming took off 4 bases at V and 3 bases at J, with 15 bases between the two ends.

This clone has just a few counts. V gene TRBV7-3 combines with J gene TRBJ2-3; tentative D call: TRBD2 (6 bases). The germline V gene has CDR1 SGHTA and CDR2 FQGTGA. The CDR3 runs 17 residues. With 0 bases removed from V and 0 bases from J, the gap between germline ends came to 13 bases. The CDR3 nucleotides read TGTGCCAGCAGCTTAACGTTCGGCGGGACCAGCACAGATACGCAGTATTTT. It yields the protein CASSLTFGGTSTDTQYF.

V and J are TRBV5-4 and TRBJ2-2; TRBD2 is a possible D gene (6 bases). CDR1 is SGHNT, CDR2 YYREEE, per germline (reference sequence). Trimming pared 1 base from V and 2 bases from J, leaving 15 bases between. CDR3 length equals 17 residues. Here the CDR3 DNA reads TGTGCCAGCAGCTTGCCGGAGGACTACTACAACACCGGGGAGCTGTTTTTT. Its translation is CASSLPEDYYNTGELFF.

The chain employs TRBV7-2 and TRBJ2-1; weak D call: TRBD2 (5 bases). Trimming removed 4 bases from V and 5 bases from J, with 12 bases in between. Germline V lookup: CDR1 SGHTA, CDR2 FQGNSA. The CDR3 is 14 residues long. The CDR3 reads CASSSQRNNNEQFF. CDR3 sequence (DNA): TGTGCCAGCAGCTCTCAGCGGAATAACAATGAGCAGTTCTTC.

This clone was found a few times. V usage is TRBV30 and J usage is TRBJ1-1, with 8 positions matching TRBD1. The CDR3 has 15 amino acids. Germline loops: CDR1 GTSNPN, CDR2 SVGIG (reference sequence). J gave up 5 bases and V 0 bases, and 8 bases lay outside the gene matches. The CDR3 bases are TGTGCCTGGAGTGTACGCTCAGGGGGCAGGACTGAAGCTTTCTTT. Protein: CAWSVRSGGRTEAFF.

The genes are TRBV29-1 and TRBJ2-3; D is tentatively TRBD1 or TRBD2 (6 bases each). The CDR3 covers 15 residues. V lost 6 bases and J lost 5, with 21 bases in between. Germline CDR1 reads SQVTM; CDR2 reads ANQGSEA. The CDR3 DNA is TGCAGCGTGGATCCCAAGGGGGGCGTGGGAGATACGCAGTATTTT. It encodes CSVDPKGGVGDTQYF.

In this sample, this clone turned up once. The chain employs TRBV29-1 and TRBJ1-4, with D unresolved. The V and J ends lost 3 bases and 5 bases respectively, with 13 bases between them. Germline assignment: CDR1 SQVTM and CDR2 ANQGSEA. There are 14 residues in the CDR3. The CDR3 loop reads CSVDYRGLNEKLFF. Written as DNA, the CDR3 is TGCAGCGTTGACTACAGAGGCCTAAATGAAAAACTGTTTTTT.

The chain links TRBV11-2 to TRBJ1-1, with no clear D. CDR1 is SGHAT, CDR2 FQNNGV, per germline. This CDR3 has 12 residues. V was shortened by 0 bases and J by 8 bases, with 7 bases between the two germline ends. The CDR3 sequence is CASSLDRREAFF. For the CDR3, the DNA is TGTGCCAGCAGCTTAGACCGGCGGGAAGCTTTCTTT.

This clone was seen a handful of times. In DNA form, the CDR3 reads TGTGCCACCAGCAGGGGACTAGGCAGCGAGCAGTACTTC. It encodes CATSRGLGSEQYF. V is TRBV15 and J is TRBJ2-7, with 8 positions matching TRBD2. J lost 6 bases, V lost 3 bases, and 4 bases had no gene match. Germline CDR1 reads LNHNV; CDR2 reads YYDKDF (reference sequence). The CDR3 is 13 residues long.